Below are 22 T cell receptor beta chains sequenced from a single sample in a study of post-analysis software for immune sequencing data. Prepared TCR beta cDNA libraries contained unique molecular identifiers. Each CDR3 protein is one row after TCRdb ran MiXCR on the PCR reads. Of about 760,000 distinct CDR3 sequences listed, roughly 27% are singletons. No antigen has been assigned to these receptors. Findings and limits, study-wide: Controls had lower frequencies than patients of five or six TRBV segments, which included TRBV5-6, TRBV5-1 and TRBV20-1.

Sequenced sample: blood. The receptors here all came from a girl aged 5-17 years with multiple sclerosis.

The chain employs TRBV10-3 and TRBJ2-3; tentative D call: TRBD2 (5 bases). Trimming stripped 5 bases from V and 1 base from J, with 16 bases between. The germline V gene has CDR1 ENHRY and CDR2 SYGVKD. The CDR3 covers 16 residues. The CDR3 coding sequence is TGTGCCATCAGTCGCCGGGAAAGTGGAGGCACAGATACGCAGTATTTT. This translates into CAISRRESGGTDTQYF.

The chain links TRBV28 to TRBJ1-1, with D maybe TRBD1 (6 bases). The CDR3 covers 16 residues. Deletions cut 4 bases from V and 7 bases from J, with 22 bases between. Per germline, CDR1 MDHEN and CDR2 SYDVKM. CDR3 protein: CASSSHADRPVGEAFF. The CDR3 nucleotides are TGTGCCAGCAGTTCTCATGCAGACAGGCCGGTGGGTGAAGCTTTCTTT.

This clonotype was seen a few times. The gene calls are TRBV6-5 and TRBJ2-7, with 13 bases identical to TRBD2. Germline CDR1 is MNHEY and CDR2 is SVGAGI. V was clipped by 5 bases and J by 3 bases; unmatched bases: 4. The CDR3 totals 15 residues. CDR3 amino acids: CASSKLAGGLYEQYF. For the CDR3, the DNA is TGTGCCAGCAGTAAACTAGCGGGAGGGCTCTACGAGCAGTACTTC.

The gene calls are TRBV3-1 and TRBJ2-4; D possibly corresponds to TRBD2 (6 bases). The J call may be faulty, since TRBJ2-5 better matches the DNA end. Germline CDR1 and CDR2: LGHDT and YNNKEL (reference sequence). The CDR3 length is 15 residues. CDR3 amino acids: CASRIGTLLRETQYF. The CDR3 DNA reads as TGTGCCAGCAGGATTGGGACTCTACTCCGCGAGACCCAGTACTTC.

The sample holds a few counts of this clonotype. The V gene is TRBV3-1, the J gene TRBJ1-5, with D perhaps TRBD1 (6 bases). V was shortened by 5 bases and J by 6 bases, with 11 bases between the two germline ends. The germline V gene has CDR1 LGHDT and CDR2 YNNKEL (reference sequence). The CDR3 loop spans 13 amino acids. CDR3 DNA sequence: TGTGCCAGCAGCAAACTCAGGGGTCAGCCCCAGCATTTT. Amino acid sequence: CASSKLRGQPQHF.

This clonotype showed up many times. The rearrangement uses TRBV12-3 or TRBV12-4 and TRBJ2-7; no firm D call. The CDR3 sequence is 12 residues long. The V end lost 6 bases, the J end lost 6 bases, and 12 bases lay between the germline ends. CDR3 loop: CASRTAGGEQYF. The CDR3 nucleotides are TGTGCCAGCAGGACCGCAGGTGGCGAGCAGTACTTC.

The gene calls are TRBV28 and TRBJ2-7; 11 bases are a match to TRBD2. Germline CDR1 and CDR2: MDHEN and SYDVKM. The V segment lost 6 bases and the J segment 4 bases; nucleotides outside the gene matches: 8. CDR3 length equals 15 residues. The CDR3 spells CASRPTSGSGYEQYF. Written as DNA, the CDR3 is TGTGCCAGCAGACCTACTAGCGGGAGCGGTTACGAGCAGTACTTC.

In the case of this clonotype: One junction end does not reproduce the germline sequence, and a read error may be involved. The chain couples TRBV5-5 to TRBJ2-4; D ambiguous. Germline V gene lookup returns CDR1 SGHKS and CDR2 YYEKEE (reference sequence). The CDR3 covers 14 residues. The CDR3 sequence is CAGSLDTTRNIQYF. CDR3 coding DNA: TGTGCCGGCAGCTTAGACACGACTCGTAACATTCAGTACTTC. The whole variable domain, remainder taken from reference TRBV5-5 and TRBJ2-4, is DAGVTQSPTHLIKTRGQQVTLRCSPISGHKSVSWYQQVLGQGPQFIFQYYEKEERGRGNFPDRFSARQFPNYSSELNVNALLLGDSALYLCAGSLDTTRNIQYFGAGTRLSVL.

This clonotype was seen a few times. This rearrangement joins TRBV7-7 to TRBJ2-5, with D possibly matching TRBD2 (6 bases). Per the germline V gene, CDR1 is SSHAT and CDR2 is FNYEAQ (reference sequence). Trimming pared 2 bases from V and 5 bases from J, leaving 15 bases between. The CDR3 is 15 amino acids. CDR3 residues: CASSLRARETETQYF. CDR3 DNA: TGTGCCAGCAGCTTACGGGCCCGGGAGACGGAGACCCAGTACTTC.

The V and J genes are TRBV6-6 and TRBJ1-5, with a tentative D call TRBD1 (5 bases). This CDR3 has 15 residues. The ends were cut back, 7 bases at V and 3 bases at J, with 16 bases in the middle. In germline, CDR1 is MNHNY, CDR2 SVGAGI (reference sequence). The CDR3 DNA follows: TGTGCCAGCATCCTCAGGGAGACTGACAATCAGCCCCAGCATTTT. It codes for CASILRETDNQPQHF.

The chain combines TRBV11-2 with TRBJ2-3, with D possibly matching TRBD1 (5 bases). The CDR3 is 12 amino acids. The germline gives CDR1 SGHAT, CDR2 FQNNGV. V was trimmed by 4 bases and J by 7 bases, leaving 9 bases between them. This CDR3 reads CASSSRVHTQYF. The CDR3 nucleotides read TGTGCCAGCAGCTCCAGGGTTCATACGCAGTATTTT.

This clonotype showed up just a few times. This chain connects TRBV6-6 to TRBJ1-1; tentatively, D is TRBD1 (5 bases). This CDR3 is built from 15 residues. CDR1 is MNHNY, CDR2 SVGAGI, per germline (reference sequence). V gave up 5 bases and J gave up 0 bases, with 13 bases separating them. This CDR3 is CASSPPRGLNTEAFF. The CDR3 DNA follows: TGTGCCAGCAGTCCGCCGAGGGGATTGAACACTGAAGCTTTCTTT.

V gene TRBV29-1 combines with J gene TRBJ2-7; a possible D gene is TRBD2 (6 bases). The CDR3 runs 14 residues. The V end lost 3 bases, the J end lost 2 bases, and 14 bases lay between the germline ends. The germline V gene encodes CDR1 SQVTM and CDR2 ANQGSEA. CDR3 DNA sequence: TGCAGCGTTGAGGGCGGGGAATTTACCTACGAGCAGTACTTC. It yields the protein CSVEGGEFTYEQYF.

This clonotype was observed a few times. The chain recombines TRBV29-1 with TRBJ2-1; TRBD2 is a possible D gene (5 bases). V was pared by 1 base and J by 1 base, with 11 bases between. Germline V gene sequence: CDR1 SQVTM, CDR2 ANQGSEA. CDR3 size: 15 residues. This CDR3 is CSVEGRLASYNEQFF. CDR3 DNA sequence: TGCAGCGTTGAAGGCCGATTAGCGTCCTACAATGAGCAGTTCTTC.

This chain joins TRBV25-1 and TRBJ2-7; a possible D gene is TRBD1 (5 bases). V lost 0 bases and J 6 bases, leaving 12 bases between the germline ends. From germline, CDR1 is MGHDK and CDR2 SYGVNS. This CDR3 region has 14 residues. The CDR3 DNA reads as TGTGCCAGCAGTGAATACAGGGAATCGAGCGAGCAGTACTTC. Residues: CASSEYRESSEQYF.

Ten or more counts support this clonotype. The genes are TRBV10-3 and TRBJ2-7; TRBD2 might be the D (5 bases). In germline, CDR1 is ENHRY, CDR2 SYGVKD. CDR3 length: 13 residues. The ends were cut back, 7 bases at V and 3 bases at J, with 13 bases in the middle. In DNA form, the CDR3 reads TGTGCCATCAATGTGGGGAGCGGCTACGAGCAGTACTTC. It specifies CAINVGSGYEQYF.

CDR3 sequence reads: CASSTQGADTQYF. For the CDR3, the DNA is TGTGCCAGCAGCACACAGGGTGCAGATACGCAGTATTTT. The chain carries TRBV7-2 and TRBJ2-3; tentatively, D is TRBD1 (6 bases). The CDR3 consists of 13 residues. Trimming took off 5 bases at V and 4 bases at J, with 10 bases between the two ends. CDR1 and CDR2 from the germline V gene are SGHTA and FQGNSA. Looking up the rest from reference TRBV7-2 and TRBJ2-3 gives the full variable domain: GAGVSQSPSNKVTEKGKDVELRCDPISGHTALYWYRQSLGQGLEFLIYFQGNSAPDKSGLPSDRFSAERTGGSVSTLTIQRTQQEDSAVYLCASSTQGADTQYFGPGTRLTVL.

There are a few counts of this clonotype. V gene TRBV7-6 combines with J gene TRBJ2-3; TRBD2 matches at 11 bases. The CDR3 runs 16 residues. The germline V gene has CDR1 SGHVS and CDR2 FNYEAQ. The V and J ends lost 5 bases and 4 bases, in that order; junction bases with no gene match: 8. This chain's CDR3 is CASSILIAGGADTQYF. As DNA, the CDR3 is TGTGCCAGCAGCATACTCATAGCGGGGGGGGCAGATACGCAGTATTTT. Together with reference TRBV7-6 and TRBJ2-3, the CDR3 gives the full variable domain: GAGVSQSPRYKVTKRGQDVALRCDPISGHVSLYWYRQALGQGPEFLTYFNYEAQQDKSGLPNDRFSAERPEGSISTLTIQRTEQRDSAMYRCASSILIAGGADTQYFGPGTRLTVL.

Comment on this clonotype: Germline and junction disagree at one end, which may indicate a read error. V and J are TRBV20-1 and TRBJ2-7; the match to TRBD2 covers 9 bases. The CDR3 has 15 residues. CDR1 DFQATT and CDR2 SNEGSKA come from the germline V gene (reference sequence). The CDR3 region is CSADPSGTSSYEQYF. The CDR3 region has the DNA TGCAGTGCCGACCCAAGCGGGACTAGCTCCTACGAGCAGTACTTT.

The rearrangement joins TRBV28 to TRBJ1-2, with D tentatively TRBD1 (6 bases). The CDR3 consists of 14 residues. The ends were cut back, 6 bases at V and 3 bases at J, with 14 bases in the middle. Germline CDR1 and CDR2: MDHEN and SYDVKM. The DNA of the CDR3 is TGTGCCAGCAGCCCCCCCAGGGGCGACTATGGCTACACCTTC. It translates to CASSPPRGDYGYTF.

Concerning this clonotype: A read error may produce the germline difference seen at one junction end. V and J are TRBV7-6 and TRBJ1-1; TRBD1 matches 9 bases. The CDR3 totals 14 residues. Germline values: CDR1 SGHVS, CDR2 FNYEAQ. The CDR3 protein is CASSSTGGRTGAFF. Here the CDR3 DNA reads TGTGCCAGCAGTTCCACAGGGGGCCGCACTGGAGCTTTCTTT.

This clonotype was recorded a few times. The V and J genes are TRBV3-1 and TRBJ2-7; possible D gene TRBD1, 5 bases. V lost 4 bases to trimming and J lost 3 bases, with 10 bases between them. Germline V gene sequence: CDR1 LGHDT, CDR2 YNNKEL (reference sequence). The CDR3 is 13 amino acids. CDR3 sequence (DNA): TGTGCCAGCAGCCGCGGACATCTCTACGAGCAGTACTTC. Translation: CASSRGHLYEQYF.